Each of the 10 T cell receptor beta chains below was sequenced from the same sample in a study of response to subunit inactivated influenza vaccine. TCRdb recomputed calls from the RT-PCR reads with MiXCR, one row per CDR3 protein. The sample lists around 180,000 distinct CDR3 sequences, around 9.2% occurring once. Material: non-naive T cells sorted from PBMCs, obtained on the day of vaccination. The source of these receptors is a man aged 50-59 years who received an inactivated influenza vaccine.

The V call is TRBV6-6, the J call TRBJ1-2, with 9 positions matching TRBD1. The germline gives CDR1 MNHNY, CDR2 SVGAGI (reference sequence). J lost 8 bases, V lost 2 bases, and 3 bases had no gene match. The length of the CDR3 is 13 residues. CDR3: CASSYRTGVGYTF. CDR3 nucleotides: TGTGCCAGCAGTTACAGGACAGGGGTAGGCTACACCTTC.

This clonotype has more than one count but fewer than ten. The chain combines TRBV29-1 with TRBJ1-2, with no clear D. CDR1 and CDR2 (germline): SQVTM, ANQGSEA. The CDR3 length is 13 residues. Trimming removed 0 bases from V and 5 bases from J, with 10 bases in between. CDR3 region: CSVEDNKIYGYTF. For the CDR3, the DNA is TGCAGCGTTGAAGATAACAAGATTTATGGCTACACCTTC.

This clonotype is categorized as medium-sized. The chain couples TRBV20-1 to TRBJ2-1; D unresolved. CDR3 length equals 11 residues. The V gene lost 5 bases and the J gene lost 9 bases, with 11 bases spanning the gap. Looked up from germline, CDR1 is DFQATT and CDR2 is SNEGSKA (reference sequence). CDR3 coding DNA: TGCAGTGCTCTACCAGACACTGAGCAGTTCTTC. It is translated as CSALPDTEQFF.

This chain uses TRBV24-1 with TRBJ1-2, with a weak D call TRBD1 (5 bases). The CDR3 is 13 residues long. The V gene's germline CDR1 is KGHDR and CDR2 SFDVKD. V was shortened by 4 bases and J by 6 bases, with 11 bases between the two germline ends. CDR3: CATSDLGDDGYTF. In nucleotides, the CDR3 is TGTGCCACCAGTGACCTAGGGGATGATGGCTACACCTTC.

As for this clonotype: This could be a read error, since a much larger clone is one nucleotide away. The chain carries TRBV5-1 and TRBJ2-1, with 9 bases lining up with TRBD1. CDR3 size: 15 residues. Germline-derived CDR1 and CDR2 are SGHRS and YFSETQ. V shed 1 base, J shed 7 bases, and the junction held 6 bases outside the gene matches. In DNA, the CDR3 is TGCGCCAGCAGCTTGCGACAGGGGGTCGGAAATGAGCAGTTCTTC. Translating it yields CASSLRQGVGNEQFF. The whole variable domain, filled in from reference TRBV5-1 and TRBJ2-1, reads KAGVTQTPRYLIKTRGQQVTLSCSPISGHRSVSWYQQTPGQGLQFLFEYFSETQRNKGNFPGRFSGRQFSNSRSEMNVSTLELGDSALYLCASSLRQGVGNEQFFGPGTRLTVL.

This clonotype has a handful of counts. The rearrangement links TRBV12-3 or TRBV12-4 to TRBJ2-1, with D perhaps TRBD1 (6 bases). V lost 2 bases to trimming and J lost 9 bases, with 11 bases between them. The CDR3 covers 13 residues. Written as DNA, the CDR3 is TGTGCCAGCAGTTTATTGGGGGCAGGTGAGCAGTTCTTC. Protein sequence: CASSLLGAGEQFF.

The chain employs TRBV7-2 and TRBJ2-1; TRBD2 matches at 7 bases. The CDR3 is made up of 14 amino acids. Germline V gene lookup returns CDR1 SGHTA and CDR2 FQGNSA. V lost 5 bases, J lost 10 bases, and 11 bases stayed unmatched. CDR3 DNA: TGTGCCAGCAGCCGAAATCCCGCCGGGGGGGAGCAGTTCTTC. Protein product: CASSRNPAGGEQFF. The variable domain in full, with the rest retrieved from reference TRBV7-2 and TRBJ2-1, is GAGVSQSPSNKVTEKGKDVELRCDPISGHTALYWYRQSLGQGLEFLIYFQGNSAPDKSGLPSDRFSAERTGGSVSTLTIQRTQQEDSAVYLCASSRNPAGGEQFFGPGTRLTVL.

This clonotype was picked up a small number of times. The gene calls are TRBV12-3 or TRBV12-4 and TRBJ2-5; no definite D call. The V gene lost 5 bases and the J gene lost 1 base, with 14 bases spanning the gap. The CDR3 is made up of 15 amino acids. The DNA for the CDR3 is TGTGCCAGCAGTCCCGTCGACGGGCCCCAAGAGACCCAGTACTTC. This codes for CASSPVDGPQETQYF.

The table lists this clonotype with many counts. The chain recombines TRBV20-1 with TRBJ1-4; no reliable D call. CDR3 length: 16 residues. Deletions cut 0 bases from V and 0 bases from J, with 11 bases between. The germline V gene has CDR1 DFQATT and CDR2 SNEGSKA (reference sequence). CDR3 loop: CSAREVRGTTNEKLFF. The CDR3 DNA is TGCAGTGCTAGAGAGGTTCGAGGGACAACTAATGAAAAACTGTTTTTT.

This clonotype has at least ten counts. The chain combines TRBV5-5 with TRBJ2-2; tentative D call: TRBD1 (6 bases). The CDR3 is made up of 16 amino acids. V was cut by 4 bases and J by 0 bases, with 13 bases left in between. Germline V gene data show CDR1 as SGHKS and CDR2 as YYEKEE (reference sequence). The CDR3 bases are TGTGCCAGCAGCATAAAGACAGGCGCGAACACCGGGGAGCTGTTTTTT. This translates into CASSIKTGANTGELFF.